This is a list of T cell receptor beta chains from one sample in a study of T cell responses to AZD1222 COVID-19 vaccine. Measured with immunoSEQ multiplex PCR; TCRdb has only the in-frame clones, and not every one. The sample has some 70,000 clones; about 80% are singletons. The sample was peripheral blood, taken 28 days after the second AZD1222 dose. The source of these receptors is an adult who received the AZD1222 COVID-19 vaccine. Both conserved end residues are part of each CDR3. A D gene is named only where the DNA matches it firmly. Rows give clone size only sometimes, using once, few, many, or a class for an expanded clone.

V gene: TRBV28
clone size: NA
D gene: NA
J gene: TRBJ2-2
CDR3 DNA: TGTGCCAGCAGCAGCCCTTGGAGTGGGCGAGGGGAGCTGTTTTTT
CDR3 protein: CASSSPWSGRGELFF

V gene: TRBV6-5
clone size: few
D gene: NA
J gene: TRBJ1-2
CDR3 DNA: TGTGCCAGCAGTTACGTCCGTGGCAACACCTTC
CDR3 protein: CASSYVRGNTF

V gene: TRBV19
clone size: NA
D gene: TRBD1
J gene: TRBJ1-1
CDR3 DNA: TGTGCCAGTACCAGTTCATCAGGACAGGGGAGAGGGGACACTGAAGCTTTCTTT
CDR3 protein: CASTSSSGQGRGDTEAFF

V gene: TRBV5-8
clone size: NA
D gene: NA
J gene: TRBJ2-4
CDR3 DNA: TGTGCCAGCAGCTTACAGGAATACATTCAGTACTTC
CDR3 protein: CASSLQEYIQYF

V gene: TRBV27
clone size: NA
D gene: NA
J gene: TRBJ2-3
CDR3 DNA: TGTGCCAGCAGCCAAGGAGACACAGATACGCAGTATTTT
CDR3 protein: CASSQGDTDTQYF

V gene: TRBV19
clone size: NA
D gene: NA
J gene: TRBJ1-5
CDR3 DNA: TGTGCCAGTAGTATTGGCAATCAGCCCCAGCATTTT
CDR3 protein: CASSIGNQPQHF

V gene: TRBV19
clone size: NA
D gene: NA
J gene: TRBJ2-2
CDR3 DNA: TGTGCCAGTAATCTTGGGTACACAGGTGGGGAGCTGTTTTTT
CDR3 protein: CASNLGYTGGELFF

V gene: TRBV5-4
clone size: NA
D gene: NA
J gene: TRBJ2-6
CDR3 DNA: TGTGCCAGCAGCTTCGGTGCCTCTGGGGCCAACGTCCTGACTTTC
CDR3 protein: CASSFGASGANVLTF

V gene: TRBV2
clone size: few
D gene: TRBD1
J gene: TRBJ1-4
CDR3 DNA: TGTGCCAGCAGGAGGGGGGACAGGATTAATGAAAAACTGTTTTTT
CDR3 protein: CASRRGDRINEKLFF

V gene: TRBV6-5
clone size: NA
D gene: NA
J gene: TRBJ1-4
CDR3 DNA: TGTGCCAGCAGATGGGACATCGATGAAAAACTGTTTTTT
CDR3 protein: CASRWDIDEKLFF

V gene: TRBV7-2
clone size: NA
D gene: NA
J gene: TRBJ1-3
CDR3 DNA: TGTGCCAGCAGCTTACCCCTAGGAGGCTCTGGAAACACCATATATTTT
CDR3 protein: CASSLPLGGSGNTIYF

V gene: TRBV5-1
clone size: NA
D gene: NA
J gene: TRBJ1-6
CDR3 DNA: TGCGCCAGCAGCTTGGTACCAGGGGATAATTCACCCCTCCACTTT
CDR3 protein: CASSLVPGDNSPLHF

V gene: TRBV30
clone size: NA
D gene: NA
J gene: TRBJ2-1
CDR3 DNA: TGTGCCTGGAGTCGGGTAGGGTGGAATGAGCAGTTCTTC
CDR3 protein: CAWSRVGWNEQFF

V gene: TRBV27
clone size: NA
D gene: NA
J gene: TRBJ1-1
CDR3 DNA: TGTGCCAGCAGTTTAACGTACCTGAGGGGCGCAGGGGCTGACACTGAAGCTTTCTTT
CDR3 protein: CASSLTYLRGAGADTEAFF

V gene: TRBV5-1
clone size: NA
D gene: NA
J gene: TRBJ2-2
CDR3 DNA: TGCGCCAGCAGCCGGGACTCCTTTAACACCGGGGAGCTGTTTTTT
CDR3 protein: CASSRDSFNTGELFF

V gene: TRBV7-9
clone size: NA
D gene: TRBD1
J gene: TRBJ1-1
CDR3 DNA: TGTGCCAGCAGCGAGACAGGGGGGAGCACTGAAGCTTTCTTT
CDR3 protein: CASSETGGSTEAFF

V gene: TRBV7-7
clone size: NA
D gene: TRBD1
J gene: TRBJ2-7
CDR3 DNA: TGTGCTAGCAGCCCGCTGACAGGGTGGACCTACGAGCAGTACTTC
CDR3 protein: CASSPLTGWTYEQYF

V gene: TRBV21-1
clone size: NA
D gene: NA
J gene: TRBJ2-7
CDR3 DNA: TGTGCCAGCAGCCTCCGATTGGTTCAGGGGGGTTACTACGAGCAGTACTTC
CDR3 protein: CASSLRLVQGGYYEQYF

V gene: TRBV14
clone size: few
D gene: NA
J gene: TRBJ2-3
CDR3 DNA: TGTGCCAGCAGCCCCTTAAGTACAGGGCCGGTAGATACGCAGTATTTT
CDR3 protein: CASSPLSTGPVDTQYF

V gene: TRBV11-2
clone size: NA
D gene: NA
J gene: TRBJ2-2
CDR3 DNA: TGTGCCAGCAGCTTAACGGGGGCAGGGGCCTTCACCGGGGAGCTGTTTTTT
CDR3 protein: CASSLTGAGAFTGELFF

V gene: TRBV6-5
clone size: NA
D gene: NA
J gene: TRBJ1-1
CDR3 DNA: TGTGCCAGCAGACAGGGCTTTGTGAACACTGAAGCTTTCTTT
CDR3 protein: CASRQGFVNTEAFF

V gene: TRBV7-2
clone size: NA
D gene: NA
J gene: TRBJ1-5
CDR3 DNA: TGTGCCAGCAGCCCGACGGGGCGTTATCAGCCCCAGCATTTT
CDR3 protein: CASSPTGRYQPQHF

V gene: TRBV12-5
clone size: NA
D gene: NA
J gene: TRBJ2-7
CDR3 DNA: TGTGCTAGTGGTTTGTCAGGGTCCTCCTACGAGCAGTACTTC
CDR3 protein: CASGLSGSSYEQYF

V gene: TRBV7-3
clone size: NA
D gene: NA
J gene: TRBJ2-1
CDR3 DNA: TGTGCCAGCAGCCTAGGGTCCTACAATGAGCAGTTCTTC
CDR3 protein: CASSLGSYNEQFF

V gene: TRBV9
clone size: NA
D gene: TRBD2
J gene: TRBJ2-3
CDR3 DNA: TGTGCCAGCAGCGCCGCCGGACCGGGGGGGTACACAGATACGCAGTATTTT
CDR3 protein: CASSAAGPGGYTDTQYF

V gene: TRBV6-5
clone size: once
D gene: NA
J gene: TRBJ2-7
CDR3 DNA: TGTGCCAGCAGTTACTCGAATCCCAGGGTCGCCAACGAGCAGTACTTC
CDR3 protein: CASSYSNPRVANEQYF

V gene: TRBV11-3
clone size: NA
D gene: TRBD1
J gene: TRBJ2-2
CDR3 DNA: TGTGCCAGCAGCCCGGCCGGGACAGAGAACACCGGGGAGCTGTTTTTT
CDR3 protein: CASSPAGTENTGELFF

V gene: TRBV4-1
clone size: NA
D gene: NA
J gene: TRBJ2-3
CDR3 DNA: TGCGCCAGCAGCCAAGAAAGAGGGACGGCTAGCACAGATACGCAGTATTTT
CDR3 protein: CASSQERGTASTDTQYF

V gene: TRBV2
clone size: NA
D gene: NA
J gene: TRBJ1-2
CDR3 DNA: TGTGCCAGCTTGGGAGGGCTTAGCAACTATGGCTACACCTTC
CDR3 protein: CASLGGLSNYGYTF

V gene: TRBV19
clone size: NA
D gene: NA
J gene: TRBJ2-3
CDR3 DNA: TGTGCCAGTAGTCTCCGGCAGGGGTCAGATACGCAGTATTTT
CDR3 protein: CASSLRQGSDTQYF

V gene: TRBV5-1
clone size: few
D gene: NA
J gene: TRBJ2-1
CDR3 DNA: TGCGCCAGCAGCTTGGTAGACAATGAGCAGTTCTTC
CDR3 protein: CASSLVDNEQFF

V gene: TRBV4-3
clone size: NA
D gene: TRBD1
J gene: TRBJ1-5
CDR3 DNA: TGCGCCAGCAGCCAAGTCAGGGGAGGGGGCCAGCCCCAGCATTTT
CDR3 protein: CASSQVRGGGQPQHF

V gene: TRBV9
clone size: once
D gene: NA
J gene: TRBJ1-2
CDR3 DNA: TGTGCCAGCAGCCCAAGGAGGGGGAATTATGGCTACACCTTC
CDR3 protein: CASSPRRGNYGYTF

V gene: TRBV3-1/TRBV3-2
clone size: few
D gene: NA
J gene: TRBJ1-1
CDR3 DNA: TGTGCCAGCAGTCCCCCCGGGGCTGAAGCTTTCTTT
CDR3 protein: CASSPPGAEAFF

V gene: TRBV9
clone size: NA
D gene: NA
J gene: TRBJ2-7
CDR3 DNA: TGTGCCAGCAGCGCTGCGGGACAGTCGTCCTCCGAGCAGTACTTC
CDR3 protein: CASSAAGQSSSEQYF

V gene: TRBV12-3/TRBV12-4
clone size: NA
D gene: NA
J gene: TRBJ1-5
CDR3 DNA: TGTGCCAGCAAACCCGGGTCCAATCAGCCCCAGCATTTT
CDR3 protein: CASKPGSNQPQHF

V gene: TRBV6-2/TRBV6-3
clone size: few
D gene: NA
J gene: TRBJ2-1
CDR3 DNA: TGTGCCAGCAGTTACTCGCCCGTGCTCCTAGACCCGGGGGAGCAGTTCTTC
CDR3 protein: CASSYSPVLLDPGEQFF

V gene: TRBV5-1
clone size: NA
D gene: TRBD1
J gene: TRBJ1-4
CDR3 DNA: TGCGCCAGCAGCTTGGGTGGACAGGGTCGGGAAAAACTGTTTTTT
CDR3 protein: CASSLGGQGREKLFF

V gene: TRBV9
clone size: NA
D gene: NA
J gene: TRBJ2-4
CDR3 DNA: TGTGCCAGCAGCCCCGAGGGCCAGGCATTAAACATTCAGTACTTC
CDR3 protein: CASSPEGQALNIQYF

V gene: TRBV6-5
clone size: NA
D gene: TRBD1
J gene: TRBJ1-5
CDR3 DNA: TGTGCCAGCAGATCACAGGGGGCGAGCAATCAGCCCCAGCATTTT
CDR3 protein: CASRSQGASNQPQHF

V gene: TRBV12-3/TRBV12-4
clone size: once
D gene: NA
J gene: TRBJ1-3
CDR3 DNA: TGTGCCAGCAGTTTAGAATCTGGAAACACCATATATTTT
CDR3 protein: CASSLESGNTIYF

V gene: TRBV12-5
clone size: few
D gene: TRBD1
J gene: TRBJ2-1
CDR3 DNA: TGTGCTAGTAGTACGACAGGGACCTACAATGAGCAGTTCTTC
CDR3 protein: CASSTTGTYNEQFF

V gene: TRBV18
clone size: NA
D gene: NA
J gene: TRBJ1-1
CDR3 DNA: TGTGCCAGCTCACCAGTAATTTCGGGTAGGGACGATTCGGGGACTGAAGCTTTCTTT
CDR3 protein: CASSPVISGRDDSGTEAFF

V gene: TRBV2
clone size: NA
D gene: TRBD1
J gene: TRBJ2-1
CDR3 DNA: TGTGCCAGCACTAACGGACAGGGGGCCGTCTACAATGAGCAGTTCTTC
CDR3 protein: CASTNGQGAVYNEQFF

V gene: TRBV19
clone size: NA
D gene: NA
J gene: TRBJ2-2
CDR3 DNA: TGTGCCAGTAGTTCGAACGCTGCCGGGGAGCTGTTTTTT
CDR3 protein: CASSSNAAGELFF

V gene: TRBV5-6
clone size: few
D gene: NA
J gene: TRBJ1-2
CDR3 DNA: TGTGCCAGCAGCCCTAATTCGGCGGATGGCTACACCTTC
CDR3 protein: CASSPNSADGYTF

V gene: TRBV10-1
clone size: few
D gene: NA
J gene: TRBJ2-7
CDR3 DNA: TGCGCCAGCAGTGCGGCAGGGGACTACGAGCAGTACTTC
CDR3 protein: CASSAAGDYEQYF

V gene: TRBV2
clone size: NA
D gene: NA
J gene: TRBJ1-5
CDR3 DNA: TGTGCCAGCAGTGTTTCGGGCAATCAGCCCCAGCATTTT
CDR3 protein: CASSVSGNQPQHF

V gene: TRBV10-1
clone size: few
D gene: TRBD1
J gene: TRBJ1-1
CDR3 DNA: TGCGCCAGCAAAGAAACAGGGGACACTGAAGCTTTCTTT
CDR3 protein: CASKETGDTEAFF

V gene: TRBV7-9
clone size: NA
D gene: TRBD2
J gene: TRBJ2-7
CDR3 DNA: TGTGCCAGCAGCTACCGTCCGGGACTAGCGAGCCCCGATAGCTACGAGCAGTACTTC
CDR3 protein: CASSYRPGLASPDSYEQYF

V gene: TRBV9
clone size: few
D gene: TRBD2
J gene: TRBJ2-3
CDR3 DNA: TGTGCCAGCAGCGTAGACGAGTGGGGGTTGTGGAGCGGGGTGCCAGATACGCAGTATTTT
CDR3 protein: CASSVDEWGLWSGVPDTQYF

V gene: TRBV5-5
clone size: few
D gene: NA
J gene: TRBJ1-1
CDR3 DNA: TGTGCCAGCAGCTTGCGAGTGAGGGGGAACACTGAAGCTTTCTTT
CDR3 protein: CASSLRVRGNTEAFF

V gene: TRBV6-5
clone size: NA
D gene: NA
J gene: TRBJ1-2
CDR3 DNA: TGTGCCAGCAGTTACTCGATGGAAGTAGGGAACTATGGCTACACCTTC
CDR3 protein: CASSYSMEVGNYGYTF

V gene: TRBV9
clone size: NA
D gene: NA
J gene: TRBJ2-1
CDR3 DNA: TGTGCCAGCAGCCCTCCCGGGGGCAATGAGCAGTTCTTC
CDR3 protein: CASSPPGGNEQFF

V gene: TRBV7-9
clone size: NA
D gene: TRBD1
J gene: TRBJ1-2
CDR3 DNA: TGTGCCAGCAGCTCGAGCGGAGGGGGCGGGAGCTATGGCTACACCTTC
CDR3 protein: CASSSSGGGGSYGYTF